This T cell receptor (beta chain) stems from a study of shared clonotypes between healthy human individuals. From CD4+ cells came CD45RA+ naive and CD45RA-negative memory subsets. With regard to this clone: Its target is unknown.

Trimming removed 4 bases from V and 5 bases from J, with 20 bases in between. The germline V gene encodes CDR1 MNHNY and CDR2 SVGAGI (reference sequence). CDR3 length: 16 residues. Execution of the assay was at deep level. Genomic DNA (from each subset) was split evenly across several immunoSEQ plates. Repertoires were generated with immunoSEQ multiplex PCR, while TCRdb's copy carries only in-frame clones and drops some. The repertoire consists of around 2.5 million clones, with roughly 93% occurring once and the leading ten covering about 0.38%. The study's findings and limits: Sharing across a handful of donors was seen in 4% to 6.5% of naive CD4 clonotypes.

The TCR sequence derives from a man between 18 and 35 years old in good health. Some clones in this sample may be carry-over from other donors' samples. This chain connects TRBV6-6 to TRBJ1-1; D is possibly TRBD1 (6 bases). Specimen: naive CD4+ T cells from PBMCs. Subset given: CD45RA+ positively selected. This CDR3 reads CASSSGYRAGGTEAFF. DNA for the CDR3: TGTGCCAGCAGTTCGGGGTACAGGGCCGGAGGGACTGAAGCTTTCTTT.